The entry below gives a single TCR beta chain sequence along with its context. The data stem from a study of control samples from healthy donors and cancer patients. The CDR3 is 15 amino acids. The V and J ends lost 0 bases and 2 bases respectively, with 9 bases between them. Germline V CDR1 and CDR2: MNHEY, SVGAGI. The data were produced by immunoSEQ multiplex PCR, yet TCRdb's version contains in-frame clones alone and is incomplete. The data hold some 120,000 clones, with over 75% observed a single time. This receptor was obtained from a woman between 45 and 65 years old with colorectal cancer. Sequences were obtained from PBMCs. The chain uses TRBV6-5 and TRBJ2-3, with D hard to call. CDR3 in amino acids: CASSYSSFFTDTQYF. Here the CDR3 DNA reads TGTGCCAGCAGTTACTCGAGTTTTTTCACAGATACGCAGTATTTT.